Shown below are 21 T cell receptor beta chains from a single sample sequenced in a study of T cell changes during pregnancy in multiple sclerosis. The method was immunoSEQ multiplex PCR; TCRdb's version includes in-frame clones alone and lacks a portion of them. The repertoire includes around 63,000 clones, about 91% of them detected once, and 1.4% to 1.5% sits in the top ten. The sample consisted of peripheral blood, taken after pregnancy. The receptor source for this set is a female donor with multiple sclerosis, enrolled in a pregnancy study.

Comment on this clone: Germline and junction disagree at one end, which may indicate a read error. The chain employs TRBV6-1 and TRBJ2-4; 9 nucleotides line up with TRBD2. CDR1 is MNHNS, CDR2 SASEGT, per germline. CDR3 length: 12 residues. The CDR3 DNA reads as TGTGCCAGTAGTGTTAGCGGGGGACTTCAGTACTTC. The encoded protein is CASSVSGGLQYF.

CDR3 protein: CASSLGGVGELFF. CDR3 in DNA: TGTGCCAGCAGTTTAGGGGGCGTGGGGGAGCTGTTTTTT. The chain recombines TRBV27 with TRBJ2-2, with D possibly matching TRBD1 (6 bases). The V gene's germline CDR1 is MNHEY and CDR2 SMNVEV (reference sequence). V lost 2 bases to trimming and J lost 8 bases, with 9 bases between them. This CDR3 region has 13 residues.

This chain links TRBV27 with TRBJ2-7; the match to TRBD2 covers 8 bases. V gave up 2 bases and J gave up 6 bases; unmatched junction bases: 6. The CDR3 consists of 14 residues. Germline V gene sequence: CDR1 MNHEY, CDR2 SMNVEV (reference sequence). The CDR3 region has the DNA TGTGCCAGCAGTTTAAAGGCGGGGGGCAGCGAGCAGTACTTC. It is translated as CASSLKAGGSEQYF.

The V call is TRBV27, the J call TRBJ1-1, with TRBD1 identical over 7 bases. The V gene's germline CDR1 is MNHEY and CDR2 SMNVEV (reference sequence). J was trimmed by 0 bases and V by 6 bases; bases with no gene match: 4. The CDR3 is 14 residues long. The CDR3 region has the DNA TGTGCCAGCAGAACAGGGGCGATGAACACTGAAGCTTTCTTT. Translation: CASRTGAMNTEAFF.

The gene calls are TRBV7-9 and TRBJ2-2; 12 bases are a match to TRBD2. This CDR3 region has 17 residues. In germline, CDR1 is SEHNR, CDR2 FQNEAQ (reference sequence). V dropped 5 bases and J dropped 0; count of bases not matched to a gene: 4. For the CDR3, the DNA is TGTGCCAGCAGCGGACTAGCGGGGATTTCGAACACCGGGGAGCTGTTTTTT. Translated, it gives CASSGLAGISNTGELFF.

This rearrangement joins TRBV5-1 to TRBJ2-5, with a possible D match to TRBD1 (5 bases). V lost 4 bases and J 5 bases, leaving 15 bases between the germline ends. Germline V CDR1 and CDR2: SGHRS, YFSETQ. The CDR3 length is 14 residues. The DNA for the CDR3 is TGCGCCAGCAGCACAGGACCTGGTCGGGAGACCCAGTACTTC. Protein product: CASSTGPGRETQYF.

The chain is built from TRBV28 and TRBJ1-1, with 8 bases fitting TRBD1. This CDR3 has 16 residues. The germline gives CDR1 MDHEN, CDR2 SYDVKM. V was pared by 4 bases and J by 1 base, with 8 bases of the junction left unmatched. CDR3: CASSSPGGTPNTEAFF. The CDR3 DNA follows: TGTGCCAGCAGTTCACCAGGGGGCACCCCGAACACTGAAGCTTTCTTT.

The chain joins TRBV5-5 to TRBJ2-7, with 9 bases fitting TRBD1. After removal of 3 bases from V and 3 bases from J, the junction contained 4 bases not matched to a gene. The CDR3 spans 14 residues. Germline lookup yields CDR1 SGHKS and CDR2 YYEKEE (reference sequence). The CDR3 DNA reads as TGTGCCAGCAGCTGGGAGACAGGGGGCTACGAGCAGTACTTC. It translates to CASSWETGGYEQYF.

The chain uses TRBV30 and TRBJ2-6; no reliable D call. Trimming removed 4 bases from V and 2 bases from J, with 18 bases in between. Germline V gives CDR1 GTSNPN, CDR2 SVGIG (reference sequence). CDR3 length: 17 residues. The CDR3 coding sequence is TGTGCCTGGAAGCTTTCGGTGGTTAAAGCTGGGGCCAACGTCCTGACTTTC. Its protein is CAWKLSVVKAGANVLTF. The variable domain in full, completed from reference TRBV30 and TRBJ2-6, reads SQTIHQWPATLVQPVGSPLSLECTVEGTSNPNLYWYRQAAGRGLQLLFYSVGIGQISSEVPQNLSASRPQDRQFILSSKKLLLSDSGFYLCAWKLSVVKAGANVLTFGAGSRLTVL.

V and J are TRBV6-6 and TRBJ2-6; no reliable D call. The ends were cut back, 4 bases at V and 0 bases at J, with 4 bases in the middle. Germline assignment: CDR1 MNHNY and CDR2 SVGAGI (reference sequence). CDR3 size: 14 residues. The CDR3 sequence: CASSSTSGANVLTF. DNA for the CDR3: TGTGCCAGCAGTTCTACCTCTGGGGCCAACGTCCTGACTTTC.

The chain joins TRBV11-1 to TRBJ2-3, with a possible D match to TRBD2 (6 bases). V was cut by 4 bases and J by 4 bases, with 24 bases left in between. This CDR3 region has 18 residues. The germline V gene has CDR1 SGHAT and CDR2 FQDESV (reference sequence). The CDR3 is CASSSAGRQSPGADTQYF. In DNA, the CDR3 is TGTGCCAGCAGCTCGGCCGGCCGACAGTCCCCGGGAGCAGATACGCAGTATTTT.

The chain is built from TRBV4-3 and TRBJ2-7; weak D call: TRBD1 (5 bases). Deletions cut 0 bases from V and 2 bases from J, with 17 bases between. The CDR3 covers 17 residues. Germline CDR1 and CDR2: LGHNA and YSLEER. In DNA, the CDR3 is TGCGCCAGCAGCCAAGATAACTCAGGACACACAACCTACGAGCAGTACTTC. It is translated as CASSQDNSGHTTYEQYF.

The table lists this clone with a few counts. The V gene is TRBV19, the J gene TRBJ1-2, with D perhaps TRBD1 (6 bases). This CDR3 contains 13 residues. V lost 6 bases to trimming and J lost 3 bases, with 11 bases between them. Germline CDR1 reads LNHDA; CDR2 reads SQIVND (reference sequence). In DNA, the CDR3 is TGTGCCAGTAGACAGGGTAATCACTATGGCTACACCTTC. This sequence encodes CASRQGNHYGYTF.

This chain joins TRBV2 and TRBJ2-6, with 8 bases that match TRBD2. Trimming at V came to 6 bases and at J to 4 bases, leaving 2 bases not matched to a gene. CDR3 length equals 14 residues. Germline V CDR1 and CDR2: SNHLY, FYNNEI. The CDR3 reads CASSPGGGANVLTF. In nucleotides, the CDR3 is TGTGCCAGCAGCCCGGGAGGGGGGGCCAACGTCCTGACTTTC.

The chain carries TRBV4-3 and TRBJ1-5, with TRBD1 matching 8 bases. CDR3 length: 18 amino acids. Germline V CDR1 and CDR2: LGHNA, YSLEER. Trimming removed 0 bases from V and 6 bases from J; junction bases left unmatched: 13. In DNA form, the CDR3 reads TGCGCCAGCAGCCAAGAATGGGGTCCAGGGGGCTCGGGTCAGCCCCAGCATTTT. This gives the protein CASSQEWGPGGSGQPQHF.

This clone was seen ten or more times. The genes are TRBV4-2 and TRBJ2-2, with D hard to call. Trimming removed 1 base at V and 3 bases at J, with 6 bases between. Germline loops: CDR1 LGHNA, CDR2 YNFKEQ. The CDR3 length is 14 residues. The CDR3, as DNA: TGTGCCAGCAGCCAAGGCCTAGACACCGGGGAGCTGTTTTTT. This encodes CASSQGLDTGELFF.

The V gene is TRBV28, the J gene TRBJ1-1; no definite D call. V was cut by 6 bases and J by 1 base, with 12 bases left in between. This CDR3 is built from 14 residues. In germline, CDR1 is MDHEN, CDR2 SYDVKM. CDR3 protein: CASSPPGGNTEAFF. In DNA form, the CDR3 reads TGTGCCAGCAGCCCCCCGGGTGGGAACACTGAAGCTTTCTTT.

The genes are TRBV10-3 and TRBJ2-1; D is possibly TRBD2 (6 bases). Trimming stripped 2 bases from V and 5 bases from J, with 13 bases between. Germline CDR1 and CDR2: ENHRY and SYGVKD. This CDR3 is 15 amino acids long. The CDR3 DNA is TGTGCCATCAGTGAGGAAATAGCGGCAAACAATGAGCAGTTCTTC. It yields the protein CAISEEIAANNEQFF.

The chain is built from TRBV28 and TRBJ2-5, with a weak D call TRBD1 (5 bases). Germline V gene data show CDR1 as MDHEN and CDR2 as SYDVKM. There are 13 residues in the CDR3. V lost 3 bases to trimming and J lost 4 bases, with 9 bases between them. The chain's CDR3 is CASSFNDRETQYF. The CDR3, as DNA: TGTGCCAGCAGTTTCAACGACAGAGAGACCCAGTACTTC.

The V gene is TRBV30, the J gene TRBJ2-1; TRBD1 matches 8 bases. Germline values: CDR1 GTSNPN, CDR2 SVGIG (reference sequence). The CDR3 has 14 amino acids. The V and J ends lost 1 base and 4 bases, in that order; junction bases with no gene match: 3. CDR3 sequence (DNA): TGTGCCTGGAGTGATGGACAGGGTTACAATGAGCAGTTCTTC. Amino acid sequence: CAWSDGQGYNEQFF.

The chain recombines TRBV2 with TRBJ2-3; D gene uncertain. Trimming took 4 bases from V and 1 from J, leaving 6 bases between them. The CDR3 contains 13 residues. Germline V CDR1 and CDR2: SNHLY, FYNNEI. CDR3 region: CASSARGTDTQYF. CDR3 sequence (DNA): TGTGCCAGCAGTGCACGGGGCACAGATACGCAGTATTTT. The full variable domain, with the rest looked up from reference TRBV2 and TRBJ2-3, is EPEVTQTPSHQVTQMGQEVILRCVPISNHLYFYWYRQILGQKVEFLVSFYNNEISEKSEIFDDQFSVERPDGSNFTLKIRSTKLEDSAMYFCASSARGTDTQYFGPGTRLTVL.